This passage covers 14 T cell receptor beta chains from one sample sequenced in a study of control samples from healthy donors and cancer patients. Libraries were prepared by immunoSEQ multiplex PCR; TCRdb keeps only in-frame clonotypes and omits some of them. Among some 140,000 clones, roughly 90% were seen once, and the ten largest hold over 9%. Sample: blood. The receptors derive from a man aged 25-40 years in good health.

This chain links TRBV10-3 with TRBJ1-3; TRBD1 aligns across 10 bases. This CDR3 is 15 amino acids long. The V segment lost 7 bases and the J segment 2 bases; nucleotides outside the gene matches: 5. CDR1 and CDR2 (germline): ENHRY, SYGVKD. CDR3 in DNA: TGTGCCATCACCGCGGACAGGGGGACTGGAAACACCATATATTTT. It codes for CAITADRGTGNTIYF.

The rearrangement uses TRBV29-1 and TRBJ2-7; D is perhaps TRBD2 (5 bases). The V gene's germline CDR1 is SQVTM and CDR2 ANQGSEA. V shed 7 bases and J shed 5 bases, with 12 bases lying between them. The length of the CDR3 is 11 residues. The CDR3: CSADYGHEQYF. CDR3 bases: TGCAGCGCTGACTACGGACACGAGCAGTACTTC.

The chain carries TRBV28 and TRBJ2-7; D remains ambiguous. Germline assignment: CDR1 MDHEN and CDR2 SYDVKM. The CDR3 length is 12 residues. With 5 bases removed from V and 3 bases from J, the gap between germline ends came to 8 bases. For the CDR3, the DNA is TGTGCCAGCAGTCCGGATGTCTACGAGCAGTACTTC. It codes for CASSPDVYEQYF.

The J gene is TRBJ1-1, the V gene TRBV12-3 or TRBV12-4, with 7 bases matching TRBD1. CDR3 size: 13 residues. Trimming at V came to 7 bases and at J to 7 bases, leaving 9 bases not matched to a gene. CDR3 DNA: TGTGCCAGCACCGACGACAGGGACTATGAAGCTTTCTTT. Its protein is CASTDDRDYEAFF.

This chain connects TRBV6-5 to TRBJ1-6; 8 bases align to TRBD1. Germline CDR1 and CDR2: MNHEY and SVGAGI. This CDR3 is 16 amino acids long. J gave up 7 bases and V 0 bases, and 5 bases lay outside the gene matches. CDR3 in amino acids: CASSYSQGTGNSPLHF. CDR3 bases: TGTGCCAGCAGTTACTCCCAGGGGACAGGAAATTCACCCCTCCACTTT.

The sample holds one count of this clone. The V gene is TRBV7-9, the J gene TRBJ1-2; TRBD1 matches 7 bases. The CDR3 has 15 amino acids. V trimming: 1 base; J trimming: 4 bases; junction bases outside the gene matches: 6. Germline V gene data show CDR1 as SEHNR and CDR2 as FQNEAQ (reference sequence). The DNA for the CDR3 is TGTGCCAGCAGCTTAGGGCCAGGGGGGAGCTATGGCTACACCTTC. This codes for CASSLGPGGSYGYTF.

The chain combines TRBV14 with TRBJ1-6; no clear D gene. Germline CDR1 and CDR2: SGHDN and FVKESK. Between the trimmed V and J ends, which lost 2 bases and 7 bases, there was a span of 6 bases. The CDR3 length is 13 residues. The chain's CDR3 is CASSQFLNSPLHF. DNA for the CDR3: TGTGCCAGCAGCCAATTTTTGAATTCACCCCTCCACTTT.

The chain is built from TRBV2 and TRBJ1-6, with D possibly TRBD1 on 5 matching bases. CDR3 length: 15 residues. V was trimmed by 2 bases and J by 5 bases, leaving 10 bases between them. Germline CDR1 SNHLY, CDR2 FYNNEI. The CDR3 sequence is CASSEQTANNSPLHF. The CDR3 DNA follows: TGTGCCAGCAGTGAACAGACAGCAAATAATTCACCCCTCCACTTT.

The CDR3 DNA reads TGTGCCAGCAGCGGGCGGGGGAGCTCCTACAATGAGCAGTTCTTC. Amino acid sequence: CASSGRGSSYNEQFF. The J gene is TRBJ2-1, the V gene TRBV7-6; 7 positions agree with TRBD2. Germline CDR1 SGHVS, CDR2 FNYEAQ. This CDR3 has 15 amino acids. The V and J ends lost 5 bases and 0 bases, in that order; junction bases with no gene match: 4. Variable domain in full (rest from reference TRBV7-6 and TRBJ2-1): GAGVSQSPRYKVTKRGQDVALRCDPISGHVSLYWYRQALGQGPEFLTYFNYEAQQDKSGLPNDRFSAERPEGSISTLTIQRTEQRDSAMYRCASSGRGSSYNEQFFGPGTRLTVL.

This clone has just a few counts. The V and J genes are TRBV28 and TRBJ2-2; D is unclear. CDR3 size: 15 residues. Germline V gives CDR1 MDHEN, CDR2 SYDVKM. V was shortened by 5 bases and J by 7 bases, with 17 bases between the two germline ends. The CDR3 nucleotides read TGTGCCAGCAGTAAGGCCTCGGTTGAGGTCGGGGAGCTGTTTTTT. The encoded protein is CASSKASVEVGELFF.

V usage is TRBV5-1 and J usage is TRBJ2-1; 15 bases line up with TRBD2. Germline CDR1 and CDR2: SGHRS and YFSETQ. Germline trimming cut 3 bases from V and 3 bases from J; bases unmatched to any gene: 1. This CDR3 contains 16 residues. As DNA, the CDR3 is TGCGCCAGCAGCTGGGGACTAGCGGGAGGCTACAATGAGCAGTTCTTC. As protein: CASSWGLAGGYNEQFF.

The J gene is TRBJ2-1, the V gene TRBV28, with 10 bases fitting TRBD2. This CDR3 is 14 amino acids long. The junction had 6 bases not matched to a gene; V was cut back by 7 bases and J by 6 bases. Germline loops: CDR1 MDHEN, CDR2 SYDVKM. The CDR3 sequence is CASKTSGKGNEQFF. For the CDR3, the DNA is TGTGCCAGCAAAACTAGCGGGAAGGGCAATGAGCAGTTCTTC.

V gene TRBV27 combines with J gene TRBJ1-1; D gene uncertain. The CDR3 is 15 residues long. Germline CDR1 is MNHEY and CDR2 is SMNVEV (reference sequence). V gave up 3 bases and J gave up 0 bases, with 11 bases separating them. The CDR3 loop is CASSLSGNMNTEAFF. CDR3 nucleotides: TGTGCCAGCAGTTTGAGTGGAAACATGAACACTGAAGCTTTCTTT.

The CDR3 region is CASRAVTGFNSGNTIYF. The CDR3 DNA reads TGTGCCAGCAGAGCGGTAACAGGTTTCAACTCTGGAAACACCATATATTTT. This chain connects TRBV28 to TRBJ1-3; possible D gene TRBD1, 5 bases. From germline, CDR1 is MDHEN and CDR2 SYDVKM. The CDR3 is made up of 17 amino acids. V lost 6 bases to trimming and J lost 0 bases, with 18 bases between them.